The T cell receptor (beta chain) described here comes from a study of blood T cell repertoires in COVID-19 (dated by TCRdb to the early 2020s). For the study in its entirety: The collaborator samples originated in the United States, Italy and Spain and spanned the acute and convalescent phases of COVID-19. The repertoires were made available in a free public database intended to serve as a resource for research on the immune response to SARS-CoV-2. The material from the prospective study consisted of cDNA or gDNA derived from T cells, B-cell-depleted T cells, or PBMCs. The samples were drawn from two sources: the first 160 participants of the ongoing ImmuneRACE study, and fewer than 1,500 subjects contributed by 6 global collaborators. A de-identified subject ID, COVID-19 status, age in years and sex were almost always included in the sample metadata. Where available, HLA class I and class II types were obtained from metadata supplied by the sample provider rather than from assay-based typing. Deeply sampled blood TCRbeta repertoires from subjects exposed to, actively infected with, or recovered from COVID-19 were included in the dataset. General findings and caveats noted by the study authors: Clinical and demographic metadata were provided uncurated, with the amount varying by source and participant.

Trimming costs V 3 bases and J 0 bases, and their ends lie 12 bases apart. The CDR3 goes from the cysteine to the phenylalanine over 16 residues. Left in the record is the CDR3 DNA by itself, 48 bases read in frame from the first base. Per the germline V gene (reference sequence), LNHDA is the CDR1 and SQIVND is the CDR2. At one collaborating source in Seattle, patients were enrolled during active infection and were followed longitudinally through the course of disease. Collaborating institutions collected whole blood in K2EDTA tubes following their own protocols. For TCRbeta analysis, collaborators shipped samples as frozen whole blood, isolated PBMCs, or DNA extracted from either of those sample types. TCRbeta CDR3 regions were amplified from genomic DNA by means of the immunoSEQ Assay, a bias-controlled multiplex PCR. As for how the authors treated the data: Within the assay, amplification of reference gene primers was used to estimate how many nucleated cells each sample contained. Sequence reads were collapsed and filtered to measure the absolute abundance of every unique TCRbeta CDR3 rearrangement. For each sample, productive Simpson clonality was calculated as the square root of Simpson's diversity index over productive rearrangements. Drawn from immuneACCESS, this table holds only the in-frame rearrangements with V and J called that TCRdb kept. Clones are partly lost; checked studies trace under half to an unresolved V gene and leave the rest unexplained. That table gives V, J and clone size, and the DNA gave D and trimming. In all, the sample holds about 68,000 clones, and 91% of those were seen once. The ten most abundant clones make up 2% to 3% of the sample.

Notes on this clone: Its cognate antigen has yet to be identified. Base qualities are missing; no much larger clone stands one base away.

The TCR originated in a man aged 50-60 years with COVID-19, enrolled during active disease. The sample was peripheral blood. The chain was built from TRBV19 and TRBJ1-5; tentative D gene TRBD1, with 6 bases matching. The CDR3 is CASSMQGTFSNQPQHF. The DNA reads TGTGCCAGTAGTATGCAGGGGACCTTTAGCAATCAGCCCCAGCATTTT.